The 10 T cell receptor beta chains listed next were all sequenced from one sample in a study of blood T cell repertoires in COVID-19. Here immunoSEQ multiplex PCR was the method, and the copy in TCRdb shows in-frame clones only, minus some. This table has 90,000 to 120,000 clones, approximately 80% appearing once. Sequences were obtained from peripheral blood. All receptors come from a woman in her seventies with acute or convalescent COVID-19.

The chain carries TRBV7-9 and TRBJ2-2; the D is unclear. V was shortened by 5 bases and J by 6 bases, with 13 bases between the two germline ends. Germline CDR1 SEHNR, CDR2 FQNEAQ (reference sequence). The CDR3 loop spans 14 amino acids. CDR3 loop: CASSPTVGAGELFF. The CDR3 DNA reads TGTGCCAGCAGCCCCACGGTGGGCGCCGGGGAGCTGTTTTTT. Using reference TRBV7-9 and TRBJ2-2 for the parts outside the CDR3, the full variable domain is DTGVSQNPRHKITKRGQNVTFRCDPISEHNRLYWYRQTLGQGPEFLTYFQNEAQLEKSRLLSDRFSAERPKGSFSTLEIQRTEQGDSAMYLCASSPTVGAGELFFGEGSRLTVL.

The chain has TRBV13 and TRBJ1-2; D unclear. The CDR3 extends over 13 amino acids. The V end lost 5 bases, the J end lost 0 bases, and 7 bases lay between the germline ends. CDR1 is PRHDT, CDR2 FYEKMQ, per germline (reference sequence). For the CDR3, the DNA is TGTGCCAGCAGCGAAGCCTCTAACTATGGCTACACCTTC. Translating gives CASSEASNYGYTF.

This chain uses TRBV11-1 with TRBJ1-2, with unresolved D. The V end lost 1 base, the J end lost 4 bases, and 16 bases lay between the germline ends. This CDR3 region has 16 residues. From germline, CDR1 is SGHAT and CDR2 FQDESV (reference sequence). The CDR3 protein is CASSLGFSGGSYGYTF. The CDR3, as DNA: TGTGCCAGCAGCTTAGGTTTCTCGGGAGGCTCCTATGGCTACACCTTC.

Concerning this clone itself: The sample has other DNA sequences that encode this CDR3 too. The chain employs TRBV11-2 and TRBJ2-1, with unresolved D. Per germline, CDR1 SGHAT and CDR2 FQNNGV. V was trimmed by 5 bases and J by 4 bases, leaving 9 bases between them. This CDR3 comprises 13 residues. For the CDR3, the DNA is TGTGCCAGCAGCCTGACAAGTTACAATGAGCAGTTCTTC. Amino acid sequence: CASSLTSYNEQFF.

This rearrangement joins TRBV6-5 to TRBJ1-1; D may be TRBD1 (6 bases). The ends were cut back, 6 bases at V and 5 bases at J, with 10 bases in the middle. CDR1 and CDR2 (germline): MNHEY, SVGAGI. There are 12 residues in the CDR3. The CDR3 coding sequence is TGTGCCAGCAGCAGGGGTTCTACTGAAGCTTTCTTT. Translation: CASSRGSTEAFF.

The chain couples TRBV6-5 to TRBJ2-3; D unresolved. Trimming removed 7 bases from V and 4 bases from J, with 12 bases in between. The CDR3 contains 13 residues. Looked up from germline, CDR1 is MNHEY and CDR2 is SVGAGI. CDR3 DNA: TGTGCCAGCACCCCGCCCGGAGCAGATACGCAGTATTTT. Protein: CASTPPGADTQYF.

The chain uses TRBV20-1 and TRBJ2-1; D might be TRBD1 (5 bases). This CDR3 spans 11 amino acids. In germline, CDR1 is DFQATT, CDR2 SNEGSKA (reference sequence). V shed 6 bases and J shed 5 bases, with 8 bases lying between them. CDR3 residues: CSAQGNNEQFF. DNA for the CDR3: TGCAGTGCGCAGGGAAACAATGAGCAGTTCTTC.

The chain links TRBV2 to TRBJ1-3; no clear D gene. Germline values: CDR1 SNHLY, CDR2 FYNNEI. The CDR3 extends over 15 amino acids. Deletions cut 6 bases from V and 4 bases from J, with 16 bases between. DNA of the CDR3: TGTGCCAGCAGCCAACCCTCGGGGTTAGGAAACACCATATATTTT. Translating it yields CASSQPSGLGNTIYF.

The chain is built from TRBV27 and TRBJ2-1; a weak D match, TRBD1 (6 bases). The CDR3 is made up of 15 amino acids. Germline loops: CDR1 MNHEY, CDR2 SMNVEV (reference sequence). Trimming took off 5 bases at V and 8 bases at J, with 19 bases between the two ends. The CDR3 loop reads CASSPQRQGLYEQFF. For the CDR3, the DNA is TGTGCCAGCAGTCCCCAGCGGCAGGGGTTATATGAGCAGTTCTTC.

The V and J genes are TRBV10-3 and TRBJ1-2, with D tentatively TRBD1 (5 bases). The length of the CDR3 is 13 residues. V was shortened by 6 bases and J by 3 bases, with 11 bases between the two germline ends. Germline V gene data show CDR1 as ENHRY and CDR2 as SYGVKD. The CDR3 DNA sequence: TGTGCCATCAGGGACACAGGAGACTATGGCTACACCTTC. It codes for CAIRDTGDYGYTF.